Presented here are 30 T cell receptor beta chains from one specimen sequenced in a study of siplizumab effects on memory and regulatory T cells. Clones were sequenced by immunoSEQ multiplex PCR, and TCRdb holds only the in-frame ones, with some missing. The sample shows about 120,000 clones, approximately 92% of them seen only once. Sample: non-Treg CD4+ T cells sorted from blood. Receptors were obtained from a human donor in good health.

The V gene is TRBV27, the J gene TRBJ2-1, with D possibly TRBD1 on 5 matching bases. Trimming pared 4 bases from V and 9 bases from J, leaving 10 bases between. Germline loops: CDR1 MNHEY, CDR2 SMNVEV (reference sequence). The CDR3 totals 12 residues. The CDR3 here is CASSSQGFEQFF. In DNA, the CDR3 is TGTGCCAGCAGTTCCCAGGGTTTTGAGCAGTTCTTC.

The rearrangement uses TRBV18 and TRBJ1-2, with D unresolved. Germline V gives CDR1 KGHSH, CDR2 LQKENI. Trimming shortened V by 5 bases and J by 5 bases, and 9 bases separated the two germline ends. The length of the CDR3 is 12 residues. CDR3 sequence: CASSTMLYGYTF. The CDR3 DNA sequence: TGTGCCAGCTCAACCATGCTGTATGGCTACACCTTC. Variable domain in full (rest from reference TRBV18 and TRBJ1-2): NAGVMQNPRHLVRRRGQEARLRCSPMKGHSHVYWYRQLPEEGLKFMVYLQKENIIDESGMPKERFSAEFPKEGPSILRIQQVVRGDSAAYFCASSTMLYGYTFGSGTRLTVV.

The CDR3 DNA sequence: TGTGCCAGCAGGGAACAGGGGAACACTGAAGCTTTCTTT. This sequence encodes CASREQGNTEAFF. This rearrangement joins TRBV2 to TRBJ1-1; D is perhaps TRBD1 (6 bases). CDR1 SNHLY and CDR2 FYNNEI come from the germline V gene. The CDR3 totals 13 residues. Trimming pared 6 bases from V and 1 base from J, leaving 9 bases between.

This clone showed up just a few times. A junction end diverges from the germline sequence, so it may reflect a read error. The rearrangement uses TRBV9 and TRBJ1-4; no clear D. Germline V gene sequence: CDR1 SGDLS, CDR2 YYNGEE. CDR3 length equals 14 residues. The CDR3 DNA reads TGTGCCAGCAGCGTAACACCGGAGGGTTGGGAAATTATTTTT. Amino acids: CASSVTPEGWEIIF. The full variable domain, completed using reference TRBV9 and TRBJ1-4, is DSGVTQTPKHLITATGQRVTLRCSPRSGDLSVYWYQQSLDQGLQFLIQYYNGEERAKGNILERFSAQQFPDLHSELNLSSLELGDSALYFCASSVTPEGWEIIFGSGTQLSVL.

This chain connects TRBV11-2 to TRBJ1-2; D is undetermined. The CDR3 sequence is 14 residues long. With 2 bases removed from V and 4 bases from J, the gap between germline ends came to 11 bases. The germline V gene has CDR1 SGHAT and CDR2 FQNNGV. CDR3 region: CASSLTLDGYGYTF. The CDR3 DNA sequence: TGTGCCAGCAGCTTAACCCTGGACGGCTATGGCTACACCTTC. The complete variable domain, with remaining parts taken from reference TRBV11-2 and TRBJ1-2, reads EAGVAQSPRYKIIEKRQSVAFWCNPISGHATLYWYQQILGQGPKLLIQFQNNGVVDDSQLPKDRFSAERLKGVDSTLKIQPAKLEDSAVYLCASSLTLDGYGYTFGSGTRLTVV.

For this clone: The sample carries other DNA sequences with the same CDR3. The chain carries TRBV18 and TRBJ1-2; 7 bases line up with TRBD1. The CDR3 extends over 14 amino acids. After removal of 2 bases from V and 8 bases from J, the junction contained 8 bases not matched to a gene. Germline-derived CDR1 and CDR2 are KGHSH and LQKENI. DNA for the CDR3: TGTGCCAGCTCACCAGGACAGGAGTATGGCGGCTACACCTTC. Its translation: CASSPGQEYGGYTF.

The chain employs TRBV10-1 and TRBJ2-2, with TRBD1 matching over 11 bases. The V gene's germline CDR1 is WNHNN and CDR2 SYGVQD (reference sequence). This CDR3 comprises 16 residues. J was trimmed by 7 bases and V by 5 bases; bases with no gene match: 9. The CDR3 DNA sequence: TGCGCCAGCAGTTCCTTGGGACAGGGGGGTCACGGGGAGCTGTTTTTT. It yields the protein CASSSLGQGGHGELFF.

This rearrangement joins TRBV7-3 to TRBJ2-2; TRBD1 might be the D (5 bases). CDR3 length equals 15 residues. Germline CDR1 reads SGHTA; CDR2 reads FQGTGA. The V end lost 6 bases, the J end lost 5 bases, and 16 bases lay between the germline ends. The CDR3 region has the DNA TGTGCCAGCAGTCGGGTGGCTAAGGGGACCGGGGAGCTGTTTTTT. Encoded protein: CASSRVAKGTGELFF.

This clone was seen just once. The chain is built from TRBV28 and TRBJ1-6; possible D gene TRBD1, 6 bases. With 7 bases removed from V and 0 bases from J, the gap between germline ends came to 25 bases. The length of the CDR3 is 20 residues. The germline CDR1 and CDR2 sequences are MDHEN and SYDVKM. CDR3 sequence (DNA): TGTGCCAGCAACTCTAGAGGTGCAGGGGAGTCAAGCTCCTATAATTCACCCCTCCACTTT. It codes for CASNSRGAGESSSYNSPLHF.

The CDR3 DNA sequence: TGTGCCAGCTCACCACCCGGGACAGGATATAGCGATGAGCAGTTCTTC. It yields the protein CASSPPGTGYSDEQFF. The chain employs TRBV18 and TRBJ2-1, with TRBD1 matching 8 bases. This CDR3 region has 16 residues. Germline V gene lookup returns CDR1 KGHSH and CDR2 LQKENI. V gave up 0 bases and J gave up 8 bases; unmatched junction bases: 9.

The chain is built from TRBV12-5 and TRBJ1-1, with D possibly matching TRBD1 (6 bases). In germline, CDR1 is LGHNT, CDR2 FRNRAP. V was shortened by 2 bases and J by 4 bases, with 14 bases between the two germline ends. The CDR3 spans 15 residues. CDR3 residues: CASGLTQGTGTEAFF. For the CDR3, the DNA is TGTGCTAGTGGTTTGACACAGGGTACGGGCACTGAAGCTTTCTTT.

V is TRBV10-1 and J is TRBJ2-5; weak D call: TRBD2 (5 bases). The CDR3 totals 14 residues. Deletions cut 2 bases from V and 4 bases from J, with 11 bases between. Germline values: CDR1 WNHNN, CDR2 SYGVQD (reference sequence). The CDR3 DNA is TGCGCCAGCAGTGAGGGTAGTGGAGGAGAGACCCAGTACTTC. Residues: CASSEGSGGETQYF.

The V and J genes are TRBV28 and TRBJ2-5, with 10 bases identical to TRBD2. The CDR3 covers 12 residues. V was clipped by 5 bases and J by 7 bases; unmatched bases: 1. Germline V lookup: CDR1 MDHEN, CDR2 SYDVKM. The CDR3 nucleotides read TGTGCCAGCAGTATAGCGGGGGGGACCCAGTACTTC. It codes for CASSIAGGTQYF.

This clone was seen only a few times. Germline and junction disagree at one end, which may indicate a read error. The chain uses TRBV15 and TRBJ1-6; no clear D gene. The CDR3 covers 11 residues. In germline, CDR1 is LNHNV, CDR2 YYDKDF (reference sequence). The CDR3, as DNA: TGTGCCACCAGCAGAGAACTATCTTGGGATTTT. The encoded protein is CATSRELSWDF.

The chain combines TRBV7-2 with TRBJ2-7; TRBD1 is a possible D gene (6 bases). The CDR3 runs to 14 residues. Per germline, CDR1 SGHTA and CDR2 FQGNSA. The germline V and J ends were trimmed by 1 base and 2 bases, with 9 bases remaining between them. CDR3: CASSLGGPAYEQYF. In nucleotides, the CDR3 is TGTGCCAGCAGCTTAGGGGGGCCGGCCTACGAGCAGTACTTC.

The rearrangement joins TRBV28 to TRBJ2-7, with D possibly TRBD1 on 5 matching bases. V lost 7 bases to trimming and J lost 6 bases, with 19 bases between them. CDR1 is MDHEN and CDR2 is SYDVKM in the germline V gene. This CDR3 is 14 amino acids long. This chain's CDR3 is CASIPSRGRVEQYF. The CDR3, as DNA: TGTGCCAGCATTCCCTCTAGGGGCAGGGTCGAGCAGTACTTC.

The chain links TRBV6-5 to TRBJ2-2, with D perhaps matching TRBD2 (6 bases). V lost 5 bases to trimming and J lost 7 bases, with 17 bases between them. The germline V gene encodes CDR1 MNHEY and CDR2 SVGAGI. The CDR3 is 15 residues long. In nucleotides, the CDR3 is TGTGCCAGCAGTCGGGGGACCCCCAAGGGCGGGGAGCTGTTTTTT. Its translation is CASSRGTPKGGELFF.

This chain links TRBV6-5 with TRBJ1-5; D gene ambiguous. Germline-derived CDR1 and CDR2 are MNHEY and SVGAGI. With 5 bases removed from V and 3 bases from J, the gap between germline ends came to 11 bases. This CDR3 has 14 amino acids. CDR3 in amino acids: CASSEGQLNQPQHF. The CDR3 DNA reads TGTGCCAGCAGTGAAGGTCAGCTCAATCAGCCCCAGCATTTT.

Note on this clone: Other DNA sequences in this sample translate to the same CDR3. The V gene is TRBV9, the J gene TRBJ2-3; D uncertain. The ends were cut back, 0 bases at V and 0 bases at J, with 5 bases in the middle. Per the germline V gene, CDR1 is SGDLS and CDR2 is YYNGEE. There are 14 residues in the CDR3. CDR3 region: CASSVGSSTDTQYF. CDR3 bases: TGTGCCAGCAGCGTAGGATCTAGCACAGATACGCAGTATTTT.

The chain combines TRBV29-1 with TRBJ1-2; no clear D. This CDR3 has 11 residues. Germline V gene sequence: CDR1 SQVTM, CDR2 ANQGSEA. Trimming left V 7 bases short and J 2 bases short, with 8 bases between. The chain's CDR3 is CSGSENYGYTF. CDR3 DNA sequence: TGCAGCGGATCGGAAAACTATGGCTACACCTTC.

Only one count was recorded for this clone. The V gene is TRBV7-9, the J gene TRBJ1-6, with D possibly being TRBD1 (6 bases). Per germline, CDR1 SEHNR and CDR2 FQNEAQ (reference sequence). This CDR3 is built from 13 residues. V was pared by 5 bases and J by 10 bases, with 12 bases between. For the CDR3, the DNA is TGTGCCAGCAGCCGCCAGACAGGATCACCCCTCCACTTT. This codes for CASSRQTGSPLHF.

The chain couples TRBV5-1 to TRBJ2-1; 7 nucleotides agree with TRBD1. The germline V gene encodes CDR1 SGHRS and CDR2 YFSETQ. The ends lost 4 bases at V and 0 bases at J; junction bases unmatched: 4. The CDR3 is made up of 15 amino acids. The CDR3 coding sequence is TGCGCCAGCAGCGTAGGGACAGTCTCCTACAATGAGCAGTTCTTC. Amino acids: CASSVGTVSYNEQFF.

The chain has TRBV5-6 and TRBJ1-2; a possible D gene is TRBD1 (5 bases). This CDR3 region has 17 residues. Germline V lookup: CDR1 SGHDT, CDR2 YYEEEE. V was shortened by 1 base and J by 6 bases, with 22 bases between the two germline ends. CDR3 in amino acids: CASSLMGQGVRGDGYTF. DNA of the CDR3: TGTGCCAGCAGCTTGATGGGTCAGGGAGTACGTGGCGATGGCTACACCTTC.

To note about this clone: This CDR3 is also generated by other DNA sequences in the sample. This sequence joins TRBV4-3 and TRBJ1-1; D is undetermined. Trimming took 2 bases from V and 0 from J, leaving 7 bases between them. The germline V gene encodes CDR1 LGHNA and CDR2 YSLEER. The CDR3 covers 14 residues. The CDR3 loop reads CASSQWSMNTEAFF. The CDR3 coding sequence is TGCGCCAGCAGCCAATGGTCTATGAACACTGAAGCTTTCTTT.

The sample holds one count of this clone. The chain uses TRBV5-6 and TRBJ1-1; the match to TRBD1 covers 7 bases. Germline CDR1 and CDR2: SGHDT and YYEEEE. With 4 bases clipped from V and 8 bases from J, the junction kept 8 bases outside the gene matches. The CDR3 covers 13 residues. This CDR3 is CASSAQGGAEAFF. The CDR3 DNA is TGTGCCAGCAGCGCGCAGGGGGGCGCCGAAGCTTTCTTT.

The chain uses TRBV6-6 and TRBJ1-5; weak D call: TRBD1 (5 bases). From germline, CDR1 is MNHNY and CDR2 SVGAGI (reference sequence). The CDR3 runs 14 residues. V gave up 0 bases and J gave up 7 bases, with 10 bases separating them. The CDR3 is CASSYSPGLQPQHF. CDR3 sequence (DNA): TGTGCCAGCAGTTACTCGCCAGGGCTCCAGCCCCAGCATTTT.

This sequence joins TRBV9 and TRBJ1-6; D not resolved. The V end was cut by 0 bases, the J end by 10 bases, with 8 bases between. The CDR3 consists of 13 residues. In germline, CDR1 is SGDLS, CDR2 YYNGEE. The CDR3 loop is CASSVAWESPLHF. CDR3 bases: TGTGCCAGCAGCGTAGCCTGGGAATCACCCCTCCACTTT.

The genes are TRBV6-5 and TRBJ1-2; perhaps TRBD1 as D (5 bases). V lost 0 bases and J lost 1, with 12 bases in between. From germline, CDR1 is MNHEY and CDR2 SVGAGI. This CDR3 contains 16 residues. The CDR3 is CASSYSAGRNNYGYTF. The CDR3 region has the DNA TGTGCCAGCAGTTACTCGGCGGGACGAAATAACTATGGCTACACCTTC.

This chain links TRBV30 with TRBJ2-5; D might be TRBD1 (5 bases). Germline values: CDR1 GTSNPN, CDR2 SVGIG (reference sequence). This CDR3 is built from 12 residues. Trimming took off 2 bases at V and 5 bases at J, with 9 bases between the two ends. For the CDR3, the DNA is TGTGCCTGGAGTCCAGGGCCGGAGACCCAGTACTTC. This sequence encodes CAWSPGPETQYF.

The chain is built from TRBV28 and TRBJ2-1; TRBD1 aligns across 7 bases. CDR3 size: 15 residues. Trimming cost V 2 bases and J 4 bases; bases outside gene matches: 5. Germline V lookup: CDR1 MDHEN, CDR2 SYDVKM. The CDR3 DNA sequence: TGTGCCAGCAGTTTACCTGGACAGGCGTACAATGAGCAGTTCTTC. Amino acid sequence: CASSLPGQAYNEQFF.